The 22 T cell receptor beta chains reported below all come from one sample, sequenced in a study of blood T cell repertoires in COVID-19. Assay: immunoSEQ multiplex PCR; the TCRdb copy retains only in-frame clones and omits some. The table records about 250,000 clones, around 88% of them present only once. The sample consisted of peripheral blood. The receptor source for this set is a woman older than 75 with COVID-19, enrolled during active disease.

The chain links TRBV28 to TRBJ2-2; weak D call: TRBD1 (5 bases). The length of the CDR3 is 15 residues. V was trimmed by 3 bases and J by 4 bases, leaving 12 bases between them. The germline CDR1 and CDR2 sequences are MDHEN and SYDVKM. CDR3 sequence reads: CASSLGQPGTGELFF. The CDR3 coding sequence is TGTGCCAGCAGTTTGGGGCAGCCGGGCACCGGGGAGCTGTTTTTT.

The chain recombines TRBV19 with TRBJ1-5; D is perhaps TRBD1 (6 bases). There are 17 residues in the CDR3. Germline values: CDR1 LNHDA, CDR2 SQIVND (reference sequence). Trimming took 3 bases from V and 2 from J, leaving 17 bases between them. CDR3: CASSMDLGGRGNQPQHF. The CDR3 DNA reads as TGTGCCAGTAGTATGGATCTAGGGGGTCGAGGCAATCAGCCCCAGCATTTT.

V usage is TRBV10-1 and J usage is TRBJ2-2; no clear D gene. CDR1 is WNHNN and CDR2 is SYGVQD in the germline V gene (reference sequence). The V end was cut by 3 bases, the J end by 0 bases, with 8 bases between. CDR3 size: 15 residues. The CDR3 protein is CASSDRLSNTGELFF. CDR3 sequence (DNA): TGCGCCAGCAGTGACAGGCTATCGAACACCGGGGAGCTGTTTTTT.

This clone has only one observation. The chain carries TRBV27 and TRBJ1-6; 12 nucleotides align to TRBD1. Trimming removed 8 bases from V and 15 bases from J; junction bases left unmatched: 8. This CDR3 region has 13 residues. Germline values: CDR1 MNHEY, CDR2 SMNVEV (reference sequence). The CDR3 here is CASRGQGALSLHF. The CDR3 DNA follows: TGTGCCAGCCGGGGACAGGGGGCCCTAAGCCTCCACTTT.

This clone occurred once. J is TRBJ1-4 and V is TRBV18, with D perhaps matching TRBD1 (5 bases). CDR3 size: 16 residues. Per germline, CDR1 KGHSH and CDR2 LQKENI. V was trimmed by 2 bases and J by 8 bases, leaving 18 bases between them. The CDR3 spells CASSPWIEQGGEKLFF. The DNA for the CDR3 is TGTGCCAGCTCACCATGGATAGAGCAGGGAGGGGAAAAACTGTTTTTT.

The chain recombines TRBV7-9 with TRBJ2-2, with D possibly TRBD1 on 7 matching bases. The CDR3 loop spans 15 amino acids. Germline-derived CDR1 and CDR2 are SEHNR and FQNEAQ (reference sequence). V was shortened by 5 bases and J by 5 bases, with 15 bases between the two germline ends. CDR3 DNA: TGTGCCAGCAGCCGACAGGGAGGTGGGACCGGGGAGCTGTTTTTT. It translates to CASSRQGGGTGELFF.

V and J are TRBV28 and TRBJ2-2; 9 nucleotides agree with TRBD1. Germline V gene lookup returns CDR1 MDHEN and CDR2 SYDVKM. V dropped 6 bases and J dropped 2; count of bases not matched to a gene: 7. This CDR3 spans 16 amino acids. CDR3 nucleotide sequence: TGTGCCAGCAGGGCCAGGGGACAGGGAAACACCGGGGAGCTGTTTTTT. Translating gives CASRARGQGNTGELFF.

Worth noting for this clone: Other DNA sequences in this specimen translate into the identical CDR3. The chain recombines TRBV5-1 with TRBJ1-2; maybe TRBD1 (6 bases). The germline V gene has CDR1 SGHRS and CDR2 YFSETQ. The length of the CDR3 is 14 residues. V shed 0 bases and J shed 4 bases, with 10 bases lying between them. CDR3 sequence: CASSLGQGSYGYTF. In nucleotides, the CDR3 is TGCGCCAGCAGCTTGGGGCAGGGGAGCTATGGCTACACCTTC.

V is TRBV2 and J is TRBJ2-5; the match to TRBD2 covers 16 bases. With 3 bases clipped from V and 5 bases from J, the junction kept 9 bases outside the gene matches. CDR3 length: 18 amino acids. CDR1 is SNHLY and CDR2 is FYNNEI in the germline V gene. CDR3 in DNA: TGTGCCAGCAGTGAGCCCGGGACTAGCGGGGGGGCCGTTGAGACCCAGTACTTC. Translating it yields CASSEPGTSGGAVETQYF.

The V call is TRBV7-2, the J call TRBJ2-1; D possibly corresponds to TRBD1 (6 bases). Germline CDR1 reads SGHTA; CDR2 reads FQGNSA. Trimming cost V 5 bases and J 5 bases, with 10 bases left between them. This CDR3 contains 13 residues. As DNA, the CDR3 is TGTGCCAGCAGCCTCAGACAGGACAATGAGCAGTTCTTC. It encodes CASSLRQDNEQFF.

This clone was observed a few times. The CDR3 coding sequence is TGTGCCAGTAGTATAAGTGGCCTGACGACAGGGCAACTAGCCAAAAACATTCAGTACTTC. Its translation is CASSISGLTTGQLAKNIQYF. The chain employs TRBV19 and TRBJ2-4; TRBD1 matches 7 bases. This CDR3 contains 20 residues. Trimming removed 2 bases from V and 0 bases from J; junction bases left unmatched: 16. Germline V CDR1 and CDR2: LNHDA, SQIVND (reference sequence).

The gene calls are TRBV19 and TRBJ1-1; no clear D. The CDR3 is 15 residues long. Trimming took off 1 base at V and 0 bases at J, with 9 bases between the two ends. CDR1 and CDR2 from the germline V gene are LNHDA and SQIVND (reference sequence). The CDR3 loop is CASSIARIMNTEAFF. CDR3 DNA sequence: TGTGCCAGTAGTATAGCCAGGATCATGAACACTGAAGCTTTCTTT.

V gene TRBV14 combines with J gene TRBJ2-1, with D unresolved. Germline-derived CDR1 and CDR2 are SGHDN and FVKESK. This CDR3 has 12 amino acids. V lost 0 bases, J lost 10 bases, and 7 bases lay in between. The CDR3 coding sequence is TGTGCCAGCAGCCAAGATCGGGTGGAGCAGTTCTTC. Amino acids: CASSQDRVEQFF.

This rearrangement joins TRBV28 to TRBJ1-6; D perhaps matches TRBD1 (6 bases). CDR3 length equals 15 residues. Germline CDR1 reads MDHEN; CDR2 reads SYDVKM. Trimming removed 3 bases at V and 8 bases at J, with 14 bases between. The CDR3 protein is CASSFAGRGYSPLHF. CDR3 DNA: TGTGCCAGCAGTTTTGCGGGGAGGGGGTATTCACCCCTCCACTTT. Filled out from reference TRBV28 and TRBJ1-6, the complete variable domain reads DVKVTQSSRYLVKRTGEKVFLECVQDMDHENMFWYRQDPGLGLRLIYFSYDVKMKEKGDIPEGYSVSREKKERFSLILESASTNQTSMYLCASSFAGRGYSPLHFGNGTRLTVT.

The chain uses TRBV30 and TRBJ1-2; weak D call: TRBD1 (6 bases). Per germline, CDR1 GTSNPN and CDR2 SVGIG (reference sequence). Trimming removed 0 bases at V and 4 bases at J, with 9 bases between. The CDR3 covers 13 residues. CDR3 sequence reads: CAWSVIRGYGYTF. The CDR3 DNA reads TGTGCCTGGAGTGTAATCAGGGGCTATGGCTACACCTTC. Supplemented by reference TRBV30 and TRBJ1-2, the full variable domain reads SQTIHQWPATLVQPVGSPLSLECTVEGTSNPNLYWYRQAAGRGLQLLFYSVGIGQISSEVPQNLSASRPQDRQFILSSKKLLLSDSGFYLCAWSVIRGYGYTFGSGTRLTVV.

The J gene is TRBJ2-7, the V gene TRBV28; 8 nucleotides match TRBD1. Germline trimming cut 3 bases from V and 3 bases from J; bases unmatched to any gene: 7. This CDR3 comprises 15 residues. Germline V gene data show CDR1 as MDHEN and CDR2 as SYDVKM. The CDR3 sequence is CASSFSQGAVYEQYF. The DNA of the CDR3 is TGTGCCAGCAGTTTTAGTCAGGGGGCGGTCTACGAGCAGTACTTC.

This CDR3 is CASSDSQIMNTEAFF. The CDR3 nucleotides are TGTGCCAGCAGTGACAGTCAGATCATGAACACTGAAGCTTTCTTT. V usage is TRBV3-1 (or the pseudogene TRBV3-2) and J usage is TRBJ1-1, with a tentative D call TRBD1 (5 bases). This CDR3 comprises 15 residues. The V gene lost 6 bases and the J gene lost 0 bases, with 14 bases spanning the gap. Germline V CDR1 and CDR2: LGHDT, YNNKEL (reference sequence).

A single count supports this clone. The rearrangement links TRBV11-2 to TRBJ1-1; 9 bases align to TRBD1. This CDR3 is built from 14 residues. Germline lookup yields CDR1 SGHAT and CDR2 FQNNGV. The J segment lost 4 bases and the V segment lost 3 bases, leaving 3 bases of the junction unmatched. The CDR3 nucleotides are TGTGCCAGCAGCTTGGGACAGGGTGGCACTGAAGCTTTCTTT. This sequence encodes CASSLGQGGTEAFF.

J is TRBJ1-1 and V is TRBV19; 9 positions agree with TRBD1. The CDR3 extends over 14 amino acids. Per germline, CDR1 LNHDA and CDR2 SQIVND (reference sequence). V trimming: 6 bases; J trimming: 7 bases; junction bases outside the gene matches: 9. The chain's CDR3 is CASRPKDRGSEAFF. CDR3 nucleotides: TGTGCCAGTAGACCTAAGGACAGGGGAAGTGAAGCTTTCTTT.

The chain has TRBV5-4 and TRBJ2-5; 11 bases match TRBD2. Germline V lookup: CDR1 SGHNT, CDR2 YYREEE (reference sequence). There are 19 residues in the CDR3. The trim removed 0 bases at V and 4 bases at J, leaving 14 bases unmatched. CDR3 region: CASSLEGTSGTGVRETQYF. The DNA for the CDR3 is TGTGCCAGCAGCTTGGAGGGGACTAGCGGCACGGGGGTGAGAGAGACCCAGTACTTC.

This sequence joins TRBV7-9 and TRBJ2-3, with TRBD2 matching over 7 bases. V was pared by 4 bases and J by 2 bases, with 9 bases of the junction left unmatched. Germline V CDR1 and CDR2: SEHNR, FQNEAQ (reference sequence). The CDR3 sequence is 16 residues long. The CDR3 loop is CASSYRSGAVTDTQYF. Written as DNA, the CDR3 is TGTGCCAGCAGCTACCGGAGCGGGGCCGTCACAGATACGCAGTATTTT. The entire variable domain, with the rest obtained from reference TRBV7-9 and TRBJ2-3, is as follows: DTGVSQNPRHKITKRGQNVTFRCDPISEHNRLYWYRQTLGQGPEFLTYFQNEAQLEKSRLLSDRFSAERPKGSFSTLEIQRTEQGDSAMYLCASSYRSGAVTDTQYFGPGTRLTVL.

This clone came up a few times. The chain recombines TRBV30 with TRBJ1-2; D unresolved. CDR1 and CDR2 (germline): GTSNPN, SVGIG (reference sequence). The CDR3 covers 12 residues. V was pared by 0 bases and J by 8 bases, with 10 bases between. As DNA, the CDR3 is TGTGCCTGGAGTGTAGGGAGGGAGGGCTACACCTTC. It encodes CAWSVGREGYTF. Looking up the rest from reference TRBV30 and TRBJ1-2 gives the full variable domain: SQTIHQWPATLVQPVGSPLSLECTVEGTSNPNLYWYRQAAGRGLQLLFYSVGIGQISSEVPQNLSASRPQDRQFILSSKKLLLSDSGFYLCAWSVGREGYTFGSGTRLTVV.